The next 25 T cell receptor beta chains were all read from a single sample in a study of patients and donors after allogeneic stem cell transplantation. TCRdb recomputed calls from the RT-PCR reads with MiXCR, one row per CDR3 protein. This sample yields about 110,000 distinct CDR3 sequences, of which around 38% are seen a single time; around 26% belongs to the top ten. The sequencing input was blood, either unsorted or a sorted T cell fraction (not recorded which). All receptors come from a human donor who was either an allogeneic HSCT recipient or a stem cell or donor lymphocyte infusion donor (not recorded which). It is not recorded whose cells these are; they may come from a transplant donor.

This clonotype came up many times. The J gene is TRBJ1-4, the V gene TRBV6-5; maybe TRBD1 (5 bases). V lost 6 bases to trimming and J lost 5 bases, with 10 bases between them. CDR1 is MNHEY and CDR2 is SVGAGI in the germline V gene. This CDR3 has 13 residues. CDR3 nucleotides: TGTGCCAGCAGACTAGACAGCAATGAAAAACTGTTTTTT. Protein product: CASRLDSNEKLFF.

The V and J genes are TRBV29-1 and TRBJ2-1; TRBD2 matches 13 bases. This CDR3 is built from 18 residues. Germline V gene sequence: CDR1 SQVTM, CDR2 ANQGSEA. V gave up 5 bases and J gave up 8 bases; unmatched junction bases: 18. The CDR3 DNA reads as TGCAGCGTTTGGTGGACTAGCGGGAGTAGAGTTGGGAGCGATGAGCAGTTCTTC. This codes for CSVWWTSGSRVGSDEQFF.

V is TRBV20-1 and J is TRBJ2-3, with 12 bases matching TRBD2. There are 14 residues in the CDR3. From germline, CDR1 is DFQATT and CDR2 SNEGSKA (reference sequence). Trimming cost V 4 bases and J 4 bases; bases outside gene matches: 3. The CDR3 reads CSATRLAGADTQYF. The DNA of the CDR3 is TGCAGTGCTACTCGACTAGCGGGGGCAGATACGCAGTATTTT.

The table lists this clonotype with a few counts. The chain uses TRBV4-3 and TRBJ2-2; D remains unclear. CDR3 length: 14 residues. Trimming stripped 0 bases from V and 5 bases from J, with 7 bases between. Germline V gene sequence: CDR1 LGHNA, CDR2 YSLEER. The CDR3 bases are TGCGCCAGCAGCCAAGAAATATGGACCGGGGAGCTGTTTTTT. This sequence encodes CASSQEIWTGELFF.

This chain links TRBV18 with TRBJ1-4, with D possibly matching TRBD1 (6 bases). Per the germline V gene, CDR1 is KGHSH and CDR2 is LQKENI. Between the trimmed V and J ends, which lost 3 bases and 8 bases, there was a span of 16 bases. The CDR3 runs to 15 residues. The CDR3: CASSPNQGLNEKLFF. In DNA form, the CDR3 reads TGTGCCAGCTCACCTAACCAGGGGCTAAACGAAAAACTGTTTTTT.

The chain carries TRBV9 and TRBJ1-3; tentative D call: TRBD1 (6 bases). Germline V gives CDR1 SGDLS, CDR2 YYNGEE. The CDR3 has 16 amino acids. Trimming left V 4 bases short and J 0 bases short, with 14 bases between. In nucleotides, the CDR3 is TGTGCCAGCAGCCTAACGACAGGTAGCTCTGGAAACACCATATATTTT. Translation: CASSLTTGSSGNTIYF. Supplemented by reference TRBV9 and TRBJ1-3, the full variable domain reads DSGVTQTPKHLITATGQRVTLRCSPRSGDLSVYWYQQSLDQGLQFLIQYYNGEERAKGNILERFSAQQFPDLHSELNLSSLELGDSALYFCASSLTTGSSGNTIYFGEGSWLTVV.

This clonotype was counted between two and nine times. The rearrangement joins TRBV6-1 to TRBJ2-1; D is ambiguous. Trimming took off 7 bases at V and 6 bases at J, with 13 bases between the two ends. CDR1 and CDR2 (germline): MNHNS, SASEGT. The CDR3 sequence is 13 residues long. CDR3 sequence reads: CASTSLVGNEQFF. DNA for the CDR3: TGTGCCAGCACCTCCTTGGTAGGCAATGAGCAGTTCTTC.

This clonotype was counted once. The rearrangement joins TRBV20-1 to TRBJ1-2, with TRBD1 matching 7 bases. There are 16 residues in the CDR3. Germline lookup yields CDR1 DFQATT and CDR2 SNEGSKA (reference sequence). V trimming: 3 bases; J trimming: 3 bases; junction bases outside the gene matches: 13. The chain's CDR3 is CSARAGQTGPDYGYTF. CDR3 coding DNA: TGCAGTGCTAGGGCGGGACAGACGGGACCTGACTATGGCTACACCTTC.

This clonotype has just a few counts. V usage is TRBV12-3 or TRBV12-4 and J usage is TRBJ1-2; 8 nucleotides line up with TRBD1. CDR3 length: 13 residues. J was trimmed by 7 bases and V by 6 bases; bases with no gene match: 7. CDR3 region: CASSLDRASGYTF. CDR3 in DNA: TGTGCCAGCAGCTTGGACAGGGCGAGTGGCTACACCTTC.

The rearrangement joins TRBV4-2 to TRBJ2-5; 11 bases line up with TRBD2. Germline V gene data show CDR1 as LGHNA and CDR2 as YNFKEQ. There are 17 residues in the CDR3. V trimming: 4 bases; J trimming: 3 bases; junction bases outside the gene matches: 10. The CDR3 coding sequence is TGTGCCAGCAGCCGGGTAGCGGGAGGGCCAGGCGAAGAGACCCAGTACTTC. This codes for CASSRVAGGPGEETQYF.

In its sample, this clonotype was seen a few times. V usage is TRBV29-1 and J usage is TRBJ2-1, with a tentative D call TRBD2 (6 bases). In germline, CDR1 is SQVTM, CDR2 ANQGSEA. The CDR3 is 14 amino acids. Trimming pared 7 bases from V and 0 bases from J, leaving 13 bases between. CDR3 residues: CSALGGSSYNEQFF. As DNA, the CDR3 is TGCAGCGCCCTAGGAGGGAGCTCCTACAATGAGCAGTTCTTC.

This clonotype was observed a handful of times. CDR3 protein: CASSFSGNEQFF. For the CDR3, the DNA is TGTGCCAGCAGTTTTAGCGGGAATGAGCAGTTCTTC. This chain links TRBV6-6 with TRBJ2-1; 7 bases are a match to TRBD2. Germline-derived CDR1 and CDR2 are MNHNY and SVGAGI (reference sequence). The length of the CDR3 is 12 residues. V gave up 4 bases and J gave up 7 bases; unmatched junction bases: 1.

This clonotype was picked up a small number of times. Written as DNA, the CDR3 is TGTGCCAGCAGAACCGGGACAGGGGAGCCCAAGGAAGGCTACACCTTC. It encodes CASRTGTGEPKEGYTF. This chain joins TRBV12-3 or TRBV12-4 and TRBJ1-2, with TRBD1 matching 10 bases. Trimming cost V 6 bases and J 8 bases; bases outside gene matches: 15. CDR3 size: 16 residues.

This clonotype was seen just once. V is TRBV7-8 and J is TRBJ2-6, with D unresolved. Germline V gene sequence: CDR1 SGHVS, CDR2 FQNEAQ. Trimming stripped 6 bases from V and 1 base from J, with 4 bases between. The CDR3 is 13 amino acids. CDR3 residues: CASRVSGANVLTF. The CDR3 DNA reads TGTGCCAGCAGGGTATCTGGGGCCAACGTCCTGACTTTC.

The V and J genes are TRBV15 and TRBJ1-1; unclear D gene. Germline V gene data show CDR1 as LNHNV and CDR2 as YYDKDF (reference sequence). Trimming shortened V by 0 bases and J by 2 bases, and 7 bases separated the two germline ends. This CDR3 region has 14 residues. The CDR3 DNA reads as TGTGCCACCAGCAGAGAACAGAGAAACACTGAAGCTTTCTTT. Its translation: CATSREQRNTEAFF.

The J gene is TRBJ2-1, the V gene TRBV6-6; 10 bases agree with TRBD1. The V segment lost 4 bases and the J segment 10 bases; nucleotides outside the gene matches: 7. The CDR3 totals 14 residues. Germline loops: CDR1 MNHNY, CDR2 SVGAGI (reference sequence). The CDR3: CASSSPRDRGEQFF. CDR3 nucleotides: TGTGCCAGCAGTTCACCCAGGGACAGGGGAGAGCAGTTCTTC.

This chain uses TRBV5-1 with TRBJ2-1, with D maybe TRBD2 (6 bases). Between the trimmed V and J ends, which lost 3 bases and 4 bases, there was a span of 11 bases. Germline V CDR1 and CDR2: SGHRS, YFSETQ. The length of the CDR3 is 14 residues. Here the CDR3 DNA reads TGCGCCAGCAGCTGGGGGGACGGTTACAATGAGCAGTTCTTC. This codes for CASSWGDGYNEQFF. The whole variable domain, filled in from reference TRBV5-1 and TRBJ2-1, reads KAGVTQTPRYLIKTRGQQVTLSCSPISGHRSVSWYQQTPGQGLQFLFEYFSETQRNKGNFPGRFSGRQFSNSRSEMNVSTLELGDSALYLCASSWGDGYNEQFFGPGTRLTVL.

For this clonotype: This may come from a read error, since a much larger clone is one base off. The chain joins TRBV15 to TRBJ1-5; no clear D gene. The CDR3 has 12 amino acids. V was clipped by 5 bases and J by 4 bases, with 6 bases between them. The germline V gene encodes CDR1 LNHNV and CDR2 YYDKDF (reference sequence). CDR3 nucleotides: TGTGCCACCAGCTTGGGGAATCAGCCCCAGCATTTT. Its protein is CATSLGNQPQHF. Supplemented by reference TRBV15 and TRBJ1-5, the full variable domain reads DAMVIQNPRYQVTQFGKPVTLSCSQTLNHNVMYWYQQKSSQAPKLLFHYYDKDFNNEADTPDNFQSRRPNTSFCFLDIRSPGLGDTAMYLCATSLGNQPQHFGDGTRLSIL.

The V call is TRBV15, the J call TRBJ2-1; 7 bases map to TRBD1. Per germline, CDR1 LNHNV and CDR2 YYDKDF (reference sequence). The V gene end was trimmed by 5 bases and the J gene end by 5 bases; junction bases not matched to a gene: 12. The CDR3 is made up of 16 amino acids. This chain's CDR3 is CATSPPGQLWDNEQFF. CDR3 coding DNA: TGTGCCACCAGCCCACCGGGACAGCTATGGGACAATGAGCAGTTCTTC.

This chain connects TRBV5-1 to TRBJ1-6; the D is unclear. Germline CDR1 SGHRS, CDR2 YFSETQ. CDR3 length equals 13 residues. Trimming removed 0 bases at V and 10 bases at J, with 8 bases between. Here the CDR3 reads CASSLALMSPLHF. The CDR3 nucleotides are TGCGCCAGCAGCTTGGCCTTGATGTCACCCCTCCACTTT.

This rearrangement joins TRBV7-3 to TRBJ2-3; the D is unclear. Germline V gives CDR1 SGHTA, CDR2 FQGTGA. V lost 1 base, J lost 1 base, and 3 bases lay in between. This CDR3 contains 13 residues. In nucleotides, the CDR3 is TGTGCCAGCAGCTTAAGTGGCACAGATACGCAGTATTTT. This codes for CASSLSGTDTQYF.

This clonotype was picked up a small number of times. The J gene is TRBJ1-1, the V gene TRBV6-5, with D uncertain. This CDR3 contains 13 residues. Germline V gene data show CDR1 as MNHEY and CDR2 as SVGAGI. The V and J ends lost 5 bases and 8 bases respectively, with 15 bases between them. The CDR3 spells CASSAPGWREAFF. The CDR3 nucleotides are TGTGCCAGCAGTGCTCCCGGGTGGCGGGAAGCTTTCTTT.

The chain uses TRBV4-3 and TRBJ2-3, with D possibly matching TRBD1 (6 bases). CDR1 LGHNA and CDR2 YSLEER come from the germline V gene. The CDR3 length is 17 residues. V was pared by 4 bases and J by 1 base, with 18 bases between. This CDR3 is CASSPHLQDRGTDTQYF. DNA of the CDR3: TGCGCCAGCAGCCCCCATTTACAGGACAGAGGCACAGATACGCAGTATTTT.

The chain links TRBV11-3 to TRBJ1-1; no firm D call. CDR3 size: 12 residues. CDR1 is SGHNT, CDR2 YENEEA, per germline. V was cut by 5 bases and J by 11 bases, with 15 bases left in between. The DNA for the CDR3 is TGTGCCAGCAGCCCGAACGGGAACGAGGCTTTCTTT. It encodes CASSPNGNEAFF.

V usage is TRBV9 and J usage is TRBJ2-7, with TRBD2 matching over 14 bases. J gave up 3 bases and V 4 bases, and 3 bases lay outside the gene matches. This CDR3 contains 15 residues. Germline-derived CDR1 and CDR2 are SGDLS and YYNGEE. CDR3 sequence reads: CASSRGTSGSYEQYF. The CDR3 coding sequence is TGTGCCAGCAGCCGTGGGACTAGCGGGAGCTACGAGCAGTACTTC.